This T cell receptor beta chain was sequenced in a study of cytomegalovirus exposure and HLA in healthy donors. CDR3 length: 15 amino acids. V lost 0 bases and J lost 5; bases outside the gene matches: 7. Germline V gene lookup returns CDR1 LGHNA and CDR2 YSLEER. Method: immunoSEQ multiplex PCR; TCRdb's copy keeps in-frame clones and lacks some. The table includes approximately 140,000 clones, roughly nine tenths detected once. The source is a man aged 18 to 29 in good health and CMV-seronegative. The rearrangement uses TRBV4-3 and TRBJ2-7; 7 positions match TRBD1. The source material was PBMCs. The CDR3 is CASSQEVHRGHEQYF. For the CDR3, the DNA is TGCGCCAGCAGCCAAGAGGTTCACAGGGGCCACGAGCAGTACTTC.